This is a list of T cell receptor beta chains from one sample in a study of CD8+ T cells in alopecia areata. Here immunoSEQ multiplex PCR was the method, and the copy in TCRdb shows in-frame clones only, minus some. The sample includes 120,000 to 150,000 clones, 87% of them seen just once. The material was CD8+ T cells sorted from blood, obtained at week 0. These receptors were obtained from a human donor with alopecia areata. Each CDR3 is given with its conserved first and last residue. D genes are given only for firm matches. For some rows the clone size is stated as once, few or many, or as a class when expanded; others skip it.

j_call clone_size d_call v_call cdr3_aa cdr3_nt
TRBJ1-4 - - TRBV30 CAWSGLGTDTNEKLFF TGTGCCTGGAGCGGACTCGGGACGGATACTAATGAAAAACTGTTTTTT
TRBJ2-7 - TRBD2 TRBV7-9 CASSSPHFSGSPYEQYF TGTGCCAGCAGCTCCCCCCACTTTAGCGGGAGTCCCTACGAGCAGTACTTC
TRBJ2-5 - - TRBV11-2 CASSMDGFLETQYF TGTGCCAGCAGCATGGACGGGTTTCTAGAGACCCAGTACTTC
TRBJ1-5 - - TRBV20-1 CSALWGGIQDF TGCAGTGCCCTTTGGGGAGGCATCCAAGATTTT
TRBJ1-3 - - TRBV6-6 CASSYSESLPGNTIYF TGTGCCAGCAGTTACTCTGAGTCTCTTCCCGGAAACACCATATATTTT
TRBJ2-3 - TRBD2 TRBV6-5 CASSYLAGAPDTQYF TGTGCCAGCAGTTACCTAGCGGGAGCCCCGGATACGCAGTATTTT
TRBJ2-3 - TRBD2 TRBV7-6 CASSARDYNTDTQYF TGTGCCAGCAGCGCCCGGGACTACAACACAGATACGCAGTATTTT
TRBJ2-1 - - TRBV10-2 CASSRDTYNEQFF TGCGCCAGCAGCCGGGACACTTACAATGAGCAGTTCTTC
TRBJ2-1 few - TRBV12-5 CASGLWEGGEQFF TGTGCTAGTGGTTTGTGGGAAGGGGGTGAGCAGTTCTTC
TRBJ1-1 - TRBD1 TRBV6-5 CASSYWGTGNTEAFF TGTGCCAGCAGTTACTGGGGGACAGGGAACACTGAAGCTTTCTTT
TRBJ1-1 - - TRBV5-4 CASNPRRTEAFF TGTGCCAGCAATCCCCGTAGGACTGAAGCTTTCTTT
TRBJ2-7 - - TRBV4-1 CASSLRTRIDYEQYF TGCGCCAGCAGCCTACGGACAAGAATAGATTACGAGCAGTACTTC
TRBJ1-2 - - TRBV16 CASSQSFVSGYTF TGTGCCAGCAGCCAATCTTTCGTCAGTGGCTACACCTTC
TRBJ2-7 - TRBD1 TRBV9 CASSPSGTGFNEQYF TGTGCCAGCAGCCCATCCGGGACAGGGTTCAACGAGCAGTACTTC
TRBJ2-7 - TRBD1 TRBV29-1 CSVVGEAGGYEQYF TGCAGCGTTGTTGGTGAGGCAGGGGGCTACGAGCAGTACTTC
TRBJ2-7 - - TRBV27 CASSMNPGQLISYEQYF TGTGCCAGCAGTATGAACCCGGGACAACTAATCTCCTACGAGCAGTACTTC
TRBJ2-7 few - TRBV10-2 CASCDQGLSYEQYF TGCGCCAGCTGCGACCAGGGGCTCTCCTACGAGCAGTACTTC
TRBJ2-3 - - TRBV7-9 CASSLEGGTDTQYF TGTGCCAGCAGCTTGGAGGGGGGGACAGATACGCAGTATTTT
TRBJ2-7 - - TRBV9 CASSGSGPPYEQYF TGTGCCAGCAGCGGTTCAGGGCCACCCTACGAGCAGTACTTC
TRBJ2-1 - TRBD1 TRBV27 CASGQGWYNEQFF TGTGCCAGCGGACAGGGGTGGTACAATGAGCAGTTCTTC
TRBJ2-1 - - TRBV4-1 CASSQTRGPYNEQFF TGCGCCAGCAGCCAAACCAGGGGACCCTACAATGAGCAGTTCTTC
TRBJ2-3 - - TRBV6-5 CASSYSQGATQYF TGTGCCAGCAGTTACTCGCAGGGAGCCACGCAGTATTTT